This T cell receptor (beta chain) came from a study of PD-1 blockade in classical Hodgkin lymphoma. Study-wide points: Although disease activity or prior therapy may be involved, causes of the repertoire differences remain undefined.

Generated by immunoSEQ multiplex PCR, the TCRdb table keeps only in-frame clones and is missing some. The sample includes approximately 25,000 clones, roughly 84% of them seen just once. Every patient relapsed after autologous stem cell transplantation, and brentuximab vedotin exposure varied. Negative selection with magnetic separation was used to purify CD4+ T cells from thawed PBMCs. In its sample, this clone was seen a few times. The antigen is undetermined. There are 12 residues in the CDR3. CDR1 is SNHLY, CDR2 FYNNEI, per germline. The V and J ends lost 7 bases and 8 bases respectively, with 12 bases between them.

The J gene is TRBJ2-4, the V gene TRBV2; possibly TRBD1 for D (6 bases). This receptor was identified in a human donor with classical Hodgkin lymphoma. The sequenced sample was CD4+ T cells from blood, obtained at baseline. CDR3 sequence reads: CASTGAFDIQYF. As DNA, the CDR3 is TGTGCCAGCACAGGGGCATTTGACATTCAGTACTTC.